This TCR beta chain was recorded in a study of blood T cells in healthy people across ages. Study-wide results and limits: The fall in TCR beta diversity per million T cells was roughly linear with age. The study found TCR beta diversity correlated strongly with naive T cell percentage.

On this clonotype: Its target is not known.

PCR was performed a second time for about 6 to 11 cycles using a sample-barcoded 5' primer and a J-beta primer mix. The template-switch adaptor, which had 12 random nucleotides, put a tag on each cDNA molecule. From the 5' RACE reads, TCRdb called clonotypes with MiXCR, one entry per CDR3 protein. The sample includes around 1,000,000 distinct CDR3 sequences, more than 30% of them seen just once. The TCR comes from a man between 18 and 29 years old in good health. The source material was blood.

CDR3 DNA sequence: TGCAGTGCTAGTCACACCGCAGGGGGGGGCAATCAGCCCCAGCATTTT. As protein: CSASHTAGGGNQPQHF. The chain combines TRBV20-1 with TRBJ1-5; the match to TRBD1 covers 7 bases. Germline-derived CDR1 and CDR2 are DFQATT and SNEGSKA (reference sequence). This CDR3 has 16 residues. V lost 3 bases to trimming and J lost 2 bases; unmatched junction nucleotides: 10.